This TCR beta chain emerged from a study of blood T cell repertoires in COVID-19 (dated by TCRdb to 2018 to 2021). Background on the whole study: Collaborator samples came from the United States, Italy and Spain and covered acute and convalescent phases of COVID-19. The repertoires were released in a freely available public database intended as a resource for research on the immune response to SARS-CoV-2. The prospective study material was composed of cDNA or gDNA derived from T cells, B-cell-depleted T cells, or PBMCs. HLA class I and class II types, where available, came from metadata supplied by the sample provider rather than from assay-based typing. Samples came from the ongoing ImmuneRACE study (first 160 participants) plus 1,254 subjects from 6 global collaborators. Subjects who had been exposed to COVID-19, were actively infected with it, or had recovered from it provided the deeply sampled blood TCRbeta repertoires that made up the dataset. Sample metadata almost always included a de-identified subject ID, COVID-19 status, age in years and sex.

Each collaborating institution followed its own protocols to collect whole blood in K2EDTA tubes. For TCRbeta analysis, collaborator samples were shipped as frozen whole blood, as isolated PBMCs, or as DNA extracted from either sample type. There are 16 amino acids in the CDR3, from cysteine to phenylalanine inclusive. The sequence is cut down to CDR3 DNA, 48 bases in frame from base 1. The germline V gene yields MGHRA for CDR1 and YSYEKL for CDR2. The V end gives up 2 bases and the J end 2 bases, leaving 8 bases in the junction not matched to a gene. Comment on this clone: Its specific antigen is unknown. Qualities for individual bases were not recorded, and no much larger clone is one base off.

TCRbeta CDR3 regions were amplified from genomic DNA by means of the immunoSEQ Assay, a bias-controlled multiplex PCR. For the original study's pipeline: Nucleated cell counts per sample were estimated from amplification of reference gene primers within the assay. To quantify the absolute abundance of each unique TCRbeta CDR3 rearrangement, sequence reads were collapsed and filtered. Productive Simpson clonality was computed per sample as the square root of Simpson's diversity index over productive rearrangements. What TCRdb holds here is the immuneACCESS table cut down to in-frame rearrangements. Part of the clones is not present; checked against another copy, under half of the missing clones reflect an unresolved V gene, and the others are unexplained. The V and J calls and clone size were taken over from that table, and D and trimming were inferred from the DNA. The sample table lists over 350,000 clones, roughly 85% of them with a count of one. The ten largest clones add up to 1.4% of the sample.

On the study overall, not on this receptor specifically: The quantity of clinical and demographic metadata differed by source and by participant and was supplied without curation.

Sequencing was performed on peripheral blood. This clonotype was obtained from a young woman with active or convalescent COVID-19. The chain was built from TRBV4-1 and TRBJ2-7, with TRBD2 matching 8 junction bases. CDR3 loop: CASSQTGLVPPYEQYF. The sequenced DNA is TGCGCCAGCAGCCAAACGGGACTAGTTCCGCCCTACGAGCAGTACTTC.